A selection of T cell receptor beta chains follows, all from one sample in a study of T-cell memory formation after mild COVID-19. Each CDR3 protein gets one entry after TCRdb re-called the 5' RACE reads with MiXCR. Here the sample spans roughly 130,000 distinct CDR3 sequences, 5% to 6.5% being singletons. The sequencing sample was made of PBMCs or a T cell subset sorted from them (not recorded which). These receptors were collected from an adult woman who had mild COVID-19 (a few samples of this study predate the infection). Cell type and time point are not known. Each CDR3 is given with its conserved first and last residue.

CDR3: CATSKSRGRRTDTQYF
V: TRBV15
J: TRBJ2-3

CDR3: CASSPALAGPAETQYF
V: TRBV12-3/TRBV12-4
J: TRBJ2-5

CDR3: CASSYEGAGEQYF
V: TRBV6-5
J: TRBJ2-7

CDR3: CASSQDQSGAGEKLFF
V: TRBV4-3
J: TRBJ1-4

CDR3: CASSLEVQPNTEAFF
V: TRBV7-8
J: TRBJ1-1

CDR3: CASSLEVVGNTEAFF
V: TRBV5-4
J: TRBJ1-1

CDR3: CASSLRPGQGSTEAFF
V: TRBV5-1
J: TRBJ1-1

CDR3: CASSKDRGGSNTEAFF
V: TRBV7-8
J: TRBJ1-1

CDR3: CASSARTSGSTDTQYF
V: TRBV5-1
J: TRBJ2-3

CDR3: CASSLNRDTQYF
V: TRBV5-1
J: TRBJ2-3

CDR3: CASSVTGLDSPLHF
V: TRBV11-1
J: TRBJ1-6

CDR3: CASSLAPLAGVPDTQYF
V: TRBV7-6
J: TRBJ2-3

CDR3: CASRQASDTQYF
V: TRBV6-1
J: TRBJ2-3

CDR3: CASSDPGSSYNEQFF
V: TRBV5-1
J: TRBJ2-1

CDR3: CAWVPPARGGEKLFF
V: TRBV30
J: TRBJ1-4

CDR3: CASSLQTGFNYGYTF
V: TRBV5-1
J: TRBJ1-2

CDR3: CASTTSGGRGDEQYF
V: TRBV7-9
J: TRBJ2-7

CDR3: CASSLRGVHGYTF
V: TRBV12-3/TRBV12-4
J: TRBJ1-2

CDR3: CASTPSGRALGNEQFF
V: TRBV6-5
J: TRBJ2-1

CDR3: CASSLRQGLYEQYF
V: TRBV27
J: TRBJ2-7

CDR3: CASSVRTSGYSYNEQFF
V: TRBV12-3/TRBV12-4
J: TRBJ2-1

CDR3: CASSIGTGENIQYF
V: TRBV5-1
J: TRBJ2-4

CDR3: CASSFRGAGTDTQYF
V: TRBV7-2
J: TRBJ2-3

CDR3: CASSTYSTDTQYF
V: TRBV12-3/TRBV12-4
J: TRBJ2-3

CDR3: CASSYTLALARDTQYF
V: TRBV5-1
J: TRBJ2-3

CDR3: CASSSKHRGLRADTQYF
V: TRBV7-8
J: TRBJ2-3

CDR3: CSASHVDNSPLHF
V: TRBV20-1
J: TRBJ1-6

CDR3: CSARDLFVGVDSGQYF
V: TRBV20-1
J: TRBJ2-3

CDR3: CASSYYKGQATYNGYTF
V: TRBV6-2/TRBV6-3
J: TRBJ1-2

CDR3: CASSPDINYGYTF
V: TRBV18
J: TRBJ1-2

CDR3: CASSRRTDATDTQYF
V: TRBV7-9
J: TRBJ2-3

CDR3: CSASKASGSSYNEQFF
V: TRBV20-1
J: TRBJ2-1

CDR3: CAVLSTAAYEQYF
V: TRBV10-3
J: TRBJ2-7

CDR3: CASSYSRNYEQYF
V: TRBV6-5
J: TRBJ2-7

CDR3: CASTRQGPQPQHF
V: TRBV12-3/TRBV12-4
J: TRBJ1-5

CDR3: CASTDYSNQPQHF
V: TRBV19
J: TRBJ1-5

CDR3: CSASEETQYF
V: TRBV20-1
J: TRBJ2-5

CDR3: CASSLGASHYGYTF
V: TRBV27
J: TRBJ1-2

CDR3: CASSDSTPPRYEQYF
V: TRBV12-3/TRBV12-4
J: TRBJ2-7

CDR3: CASSLVAVNTEAFF
V: TRBV7-9
J: TRBJ1-1

CDR3: CSATDPLSYNEQFF
V: TRBV20-1
J: TRBJ2-1

CDR3: CASSYQSSYEQYF
V: TRBV6-2/TRBV6-3
J: TRBJ2-7

CDR3: CASSKVTANQPQHF
V: TRBV21-1
J: TRBJ1-5